This T cell receptor (beta chain) was retrieved from a study of shared clonotypes between healthy human individuals. Study information: Donor ages ranged 18 to 49 years: a couple of women, a few men. Every donor yielded three CD4 naive, three CD4 memory, two CD8 naive and one CD8 memory plate.

The data were produced by immunoSEQ multiplex PCR, yet TCRdb's version contains in-frame clones alone and is incomplete. This sample has hundreds of thousands of clones, with 85% to 95% found just once. General study findings and limits: Sampling used blood alone; tissue repertoires probably differ.

Trimming stripped 3 bases from V and 3 bases from J, with 13 bases between. This CDR3 is 15 amino acids long. Per germline, CDR1 SGHRS and CDR2 YFSETQ. CD8 cells classed as naive were CD45RO-negative and positively selected for CCR7, excluding terminally differentiated effector memory CD45RA+ cells. Recent vaccinations or acute infections were absent in the healthy HIV-negative adult donors. About this clone itself: Antigen unknown.

This clonotype was sampled from a man aged 30 to 39 in good health. The rearrangement links TRBV5-1 to TRBJ1-5; D call uncertain. Material: naive CD8+ T cells sorted from blood. This chain's CDR3 is CASSYSGGDNQPQHF. The CDR3 DNA reads as TGCGCCAGCAGCTATTCGGGCGGGGACAATCAGCCCCAGCATTTT.